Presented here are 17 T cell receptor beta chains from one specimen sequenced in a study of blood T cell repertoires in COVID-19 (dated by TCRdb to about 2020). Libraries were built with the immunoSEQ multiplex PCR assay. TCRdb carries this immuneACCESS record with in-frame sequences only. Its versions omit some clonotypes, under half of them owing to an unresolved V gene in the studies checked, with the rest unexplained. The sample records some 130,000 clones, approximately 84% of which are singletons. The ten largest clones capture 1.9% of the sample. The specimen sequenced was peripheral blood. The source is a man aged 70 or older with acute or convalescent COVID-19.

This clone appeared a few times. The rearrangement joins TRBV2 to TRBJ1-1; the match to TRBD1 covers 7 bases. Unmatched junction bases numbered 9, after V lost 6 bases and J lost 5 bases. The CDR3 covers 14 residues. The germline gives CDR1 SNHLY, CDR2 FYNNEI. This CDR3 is CASSLQGRRTEAFF. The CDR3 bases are TGTGCCAGCAGCTTACAGGGGAGAAGGACTGAAGCTTTCTTT.

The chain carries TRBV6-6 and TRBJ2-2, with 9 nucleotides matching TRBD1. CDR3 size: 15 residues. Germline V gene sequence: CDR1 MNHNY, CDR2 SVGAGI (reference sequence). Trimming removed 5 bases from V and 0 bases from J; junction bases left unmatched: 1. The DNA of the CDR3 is TGTGCCAGCAGTGGACAGGGGCCGAACACCGGGGAGCTGTTTTTT. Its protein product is CASSGQGPNTGELFF.

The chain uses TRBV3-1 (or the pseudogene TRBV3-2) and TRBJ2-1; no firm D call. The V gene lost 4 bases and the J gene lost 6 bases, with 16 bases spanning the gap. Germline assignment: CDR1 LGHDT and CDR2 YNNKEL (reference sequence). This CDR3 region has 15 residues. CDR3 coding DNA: TGTGCCAGCAGCCTTAGCCCCTGGAGACCCAATGAGCAGTTCTTC. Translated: CASSLSPWRPNEQFF.

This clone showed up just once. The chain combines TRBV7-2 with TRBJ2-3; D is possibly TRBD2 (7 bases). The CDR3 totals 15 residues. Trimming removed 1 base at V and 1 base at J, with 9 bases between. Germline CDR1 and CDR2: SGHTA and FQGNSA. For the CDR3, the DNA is TGTGCCAGCAGCTTAGTCGGGGGGCGCACAGATACGCAGTATTTT. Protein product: CASSLVGGRTDTQYF.

CDR3 residues: CASSQDRVRGVYGYTF. For the CDR3, the DNA is TGCGCCAGCAGCCAAGATCGAGTTCGGGGGGTATATGGCTACACCTTC. The genes are TRBV4-1 and TRBJ1-2, with a possible D match to TRBD1 (5 bases). The CDR3 length is 16 residues. The germline CDR1 and CDR2 sequences are MGHRA and YSYEKL. The ends were cut back, 0 bases at V and 5 bases at J, with 16 bases in the middle.

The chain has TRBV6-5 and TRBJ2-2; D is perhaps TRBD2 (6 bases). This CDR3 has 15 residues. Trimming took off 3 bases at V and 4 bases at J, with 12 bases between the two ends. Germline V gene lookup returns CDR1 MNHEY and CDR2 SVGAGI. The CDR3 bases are TGTGCCAGCAGTTATAACGGGGGACTCACCGGGGAGCTGTTTTTT. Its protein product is CASSYNGGLTGELFF.

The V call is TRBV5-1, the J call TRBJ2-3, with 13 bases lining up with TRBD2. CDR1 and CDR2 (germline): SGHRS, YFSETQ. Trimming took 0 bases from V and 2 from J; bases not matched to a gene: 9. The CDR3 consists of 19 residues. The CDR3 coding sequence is TGCGCCAGCAGCTTGGGGAGACTAGCGGGGGGCCTAATCACAGATACGCAGTATTTT. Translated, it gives CASSLGRLAGGLITDTQYF.

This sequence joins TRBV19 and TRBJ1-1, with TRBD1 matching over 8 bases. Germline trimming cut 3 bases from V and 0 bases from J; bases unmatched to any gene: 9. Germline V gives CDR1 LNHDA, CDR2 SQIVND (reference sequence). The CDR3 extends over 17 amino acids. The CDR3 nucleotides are TGTGCCAGTAGTATCCGATTGTCGACAGGGGTGAACACTGAAGCTTTCTTT. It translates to CASSIRLSTGVNTEAFF. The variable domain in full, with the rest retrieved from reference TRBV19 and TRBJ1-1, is DGGITQSPKYLFRKEGQNVTLSCEQNLNHDAMYWYRQDPGQGLRLIYYSQIVNDFQKGDIAEGYSVSREKKESFPLTVTSAQKNPTAFYLCASSIRLSTGVNTEAFFGQGTRLTVV.

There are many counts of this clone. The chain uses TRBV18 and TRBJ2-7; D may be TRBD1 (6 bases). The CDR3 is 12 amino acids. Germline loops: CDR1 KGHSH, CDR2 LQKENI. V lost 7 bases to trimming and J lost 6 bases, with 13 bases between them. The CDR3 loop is CASLYREGEQYF. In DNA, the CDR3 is TGTGCCAGCTTGTACAGGGAAGGCGAGCAGTACTTC.

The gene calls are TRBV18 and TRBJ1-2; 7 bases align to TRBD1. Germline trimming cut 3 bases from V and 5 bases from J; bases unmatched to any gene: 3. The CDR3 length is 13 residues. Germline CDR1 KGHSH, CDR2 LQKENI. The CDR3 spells CASSPGQQYGYTF. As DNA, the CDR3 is TGTGCCAGCTCACCGGGACAGCAATATGGCTACACCTTC.

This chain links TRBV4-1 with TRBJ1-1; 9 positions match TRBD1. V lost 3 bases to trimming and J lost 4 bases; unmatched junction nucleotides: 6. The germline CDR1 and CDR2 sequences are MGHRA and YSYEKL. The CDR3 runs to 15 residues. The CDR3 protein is CASSHPGQGATEAFF. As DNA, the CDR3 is TGCGCCAGCAGCCACCCGGGACAGGGTGCCACTGAAGCTTTCTTT.

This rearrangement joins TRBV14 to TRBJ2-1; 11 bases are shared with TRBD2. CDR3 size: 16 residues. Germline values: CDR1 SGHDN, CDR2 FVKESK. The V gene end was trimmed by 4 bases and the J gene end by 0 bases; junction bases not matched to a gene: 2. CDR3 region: CASSRGTSGSYNEQFF. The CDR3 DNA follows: TGTGCCAGCAGCCGGGGGACTAGCGGCTCCTACAATGAGCAGTTCTTC.

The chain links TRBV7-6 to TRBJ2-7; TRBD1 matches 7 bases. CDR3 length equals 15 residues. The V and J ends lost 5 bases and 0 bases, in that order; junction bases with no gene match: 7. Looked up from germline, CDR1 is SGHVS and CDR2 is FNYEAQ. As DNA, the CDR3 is TGTGCCAGCAGCAACGGACAGGTGGGCTCCTACGAGCAGTACTTC. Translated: CASSNGQVGSYEQYF. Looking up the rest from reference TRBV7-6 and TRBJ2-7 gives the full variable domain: GAGVSQSPRYKVTKRGQDVALRCDPISGHVSLYWYRQALGQGPEFLTYFNYEAQQDKSGLPNDRFSAERPEGSISTLTIQRTEQRDSAMYRCASSNGQVGSYEQYFGPGTRLTVT.

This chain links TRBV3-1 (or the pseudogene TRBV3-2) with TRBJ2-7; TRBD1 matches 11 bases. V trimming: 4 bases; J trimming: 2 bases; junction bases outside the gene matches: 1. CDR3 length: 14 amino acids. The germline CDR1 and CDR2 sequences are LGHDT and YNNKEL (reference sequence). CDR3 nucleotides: TGTGCCAGCAGCCGGACAGGGGGCCCCTACGAGCAGTACTTC. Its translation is CASSRTGGPYEQYF.

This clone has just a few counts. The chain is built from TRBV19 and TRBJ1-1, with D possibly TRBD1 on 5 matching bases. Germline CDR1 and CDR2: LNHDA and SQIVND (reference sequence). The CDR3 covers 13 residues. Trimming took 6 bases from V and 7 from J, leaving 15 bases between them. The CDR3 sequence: CASSRVGGLEAFF. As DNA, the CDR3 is TGTGCCAGTAGCAGGGTTGGAGGGCTTGAAGCTTTCTTT.

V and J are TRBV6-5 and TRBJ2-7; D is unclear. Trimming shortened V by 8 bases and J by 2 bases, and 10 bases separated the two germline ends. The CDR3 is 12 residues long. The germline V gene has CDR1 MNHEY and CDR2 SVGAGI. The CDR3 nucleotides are TGTGCCAGCCCCGCGGATACCTACGAGCAGTACTTC. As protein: CASPADTYEQYF.

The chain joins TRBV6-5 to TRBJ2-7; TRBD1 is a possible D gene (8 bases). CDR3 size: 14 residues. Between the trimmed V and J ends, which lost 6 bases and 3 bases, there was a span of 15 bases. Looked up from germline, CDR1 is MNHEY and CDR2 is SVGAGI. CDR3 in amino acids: CASSAQGGSYEQYF. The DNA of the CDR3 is TGTGCCAGCAGCGCACAGGGGGGGAGCTACGAGCAGTACTTC.